The rows below give T cell receptor beta chains drawn from one sample of a study of T cells in Graves' hyperthyroidism and ophthalmopathy. MiXCR, run by TCRdb on the multiplex PCR reads, gives a single entry per CDR3 protein. The table lists about 400,000 distinct CDR3 sequences, roughly 15% of them singletons, with around 19% in the top ten. Material: blood. Receptors were obtained from a woman aged 25 to 39 with Graves' ophthalmopathy. Both conserved end residues are part of each CDR3. Each record gives: J gene, D gene, V gene, clone size, CDR3 protein, CDR3 DNA. The D gene is left open where the match is weak. Not every row has a clone size; where given, it reads once, few, many or a size class.

TRBJ2-3 | . | TRBV7-2 | many | CASSRYPDTQYF | TGTGCCAGCAGCCGCTACCCAGATACGCAGTATTTT
TRBJ1-1 | . | TRBV6-1 | many | CAREWDVSEAFF | TGTGCCAGAGAATGGGACGTTTCTGAAGCTTTCTTT
TRBJ2-3 | . | TRBV20-1 | many | CSAIPEIPSRNTQYF | TGCAGTGCTATCCCAGAGATACCCTCAAGAAATACGCAGTATTTT
TRBJ2-3 | . | TRBV5-5 | few | CASSLGPAPSTDTQYF | TGTGCCAGCAGCTTGGGTCCAGCCCCTAGCACAGATACGCAGTATTTT
TRBJ2-7 | TRBD2 | TRBV20-1 | many | CSKTSGGYEQYF | TGCAGTAAGACTAGCGGGGGCTACGAGCAGTACTTC
TRBJ2-6 | . | TRBV27 | many | CASTRVFSSGANVLTF | TGTGCCAGCACCCGAGTCTTTAGCTCTGGGGCCAACGTCCTGACTTTC
TRBJ1-2 | . | TRBV6-1 | many | CASRNGGNYGYTF | TGTGCCAGCAGGAATGGGGGGAACTATGGCTACACCTTC
TRBJ2-1 | TRBD2 | TRBV13 | many | CASSSTSGGVNEQFF | TGTGCCAGCAGCTCGACTAGCGGGGGGGTCAATGAGCAGTTCTTC
TRBJ1-2 | . | TRBV28 | many | CASSYGTYGYTF | TGTGCCAGCAGTTATGGTACCTATGGCTACACCTTC
TRBJ1-1 | . | TRBV3-1 | few | CASPPGQLNTEAFF | TGTGCCAGCCCACCGGGGCAGCTGAACACTGAAGCTTTCTTT
TRBJ2-1 | . | TRBV20-1 | many | CSAPNQGPYNEQFF | TGCAGTGCTCCGAACCAGGGTCCCTACAATGAGCAGTTCTTC
TRBJ2-7 | . | TRBV6-1 | many | CASKRGAIGEQYF | TGTGCCAGTAAAAGGGGGGCCATCGGCGAGCAGTACTTC
TRBJ1-6 | . | TRBV12-3/TRBV12-4 | many | CASSRSYNSPLHF | TGTGCCAGCTCGCGATCCTATAATTCACCCCTCCACTTT
TRBJ2-2 | . | TRBV5-6 | few | CASSLRPGLRDTGELFF | TGTGCCAGCAGCTTGCGACCTGGCCTCAGAGACACCGGGGAGCTGTTTTTT
TRBJ2-5 | . | TRBV20-1 | many | CTPGDEETQYF | TGCACCCCGGGGGATGAGGAGACCCAGTACTTC
TRBJ2-1 | . | TRBV6-1 | few | CASSQGRGYNEQFF | TGTGCCAGCAGCCAGGGGAGAGGATACAATGAGCAGTTCTTC
TRBJ2-7 | TRBD2 | TRBV12-3/TRBV12-4 | many | CASSAQTSGGVSEQYF | TGTGCCAGCAGTGCCCAGACTAGCGGGGGGGTTAGCGAGCAGTACTTC
TRBJ2-3 | . | TRBV5-1 | many | CASSPKGGTDTQYF | TGCGCCAGCAGCCCGAAAGGGGGGACAGATACGCAGTATTTT
TRBJ1-3 | . | TRBV28 | many | CASSYRGGRNTIYF | TGTGCCAGCAGTTATCGGGGTGGCAGAAACACCATATATTTT
TRBJ2-5 | . | TRBV12-3/TRBV12-4 | . | CASSLGLLGTQYF | TGTGCCAGCAGTTTGGGACTGCTGGGGACCCAGTACTTC